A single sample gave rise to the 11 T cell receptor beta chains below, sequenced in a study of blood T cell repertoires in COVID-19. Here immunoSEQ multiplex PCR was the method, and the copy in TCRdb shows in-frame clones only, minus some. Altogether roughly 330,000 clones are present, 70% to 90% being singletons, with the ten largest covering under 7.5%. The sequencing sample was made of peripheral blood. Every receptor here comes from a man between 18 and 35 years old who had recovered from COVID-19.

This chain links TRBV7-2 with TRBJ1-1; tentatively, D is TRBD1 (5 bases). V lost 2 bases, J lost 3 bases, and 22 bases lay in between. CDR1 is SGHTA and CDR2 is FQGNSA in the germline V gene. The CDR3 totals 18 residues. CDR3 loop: CASSLTGRVSREDTEAFF. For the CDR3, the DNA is TGTGCCAGCAGCTTAACCGGCAGGGTCAGTAGGGAGGACACTGAAGCTTTCTTT.

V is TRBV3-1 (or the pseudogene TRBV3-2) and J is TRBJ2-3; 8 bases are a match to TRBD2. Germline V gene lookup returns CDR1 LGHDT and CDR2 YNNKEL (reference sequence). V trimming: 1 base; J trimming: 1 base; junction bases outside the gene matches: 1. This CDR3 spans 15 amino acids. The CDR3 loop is CASSQAGGGTDTQYF. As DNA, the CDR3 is TGTGCCAGCAGCCAAGCGGGGGGGGGCACAGATACGCAGTATTTT.

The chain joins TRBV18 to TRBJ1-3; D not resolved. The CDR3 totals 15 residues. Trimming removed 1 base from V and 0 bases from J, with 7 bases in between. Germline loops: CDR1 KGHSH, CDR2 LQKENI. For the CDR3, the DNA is TGTGCCAGCTCACCACAACGGGACTCTGGAAACACCATATATTTT. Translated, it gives CASSPQRDSGNTIYF. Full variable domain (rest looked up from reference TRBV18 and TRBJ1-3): NAGVMQNPRHLVRRRGQEARLRCSPMKGHSHVYWYRQLPEEGLKFMVYLQKENIIDESGMPKERFSAEFPKEGPSILRIQQVVRGDSAAYFCASSPQRDSGNTIYFGEGSWLTVV.

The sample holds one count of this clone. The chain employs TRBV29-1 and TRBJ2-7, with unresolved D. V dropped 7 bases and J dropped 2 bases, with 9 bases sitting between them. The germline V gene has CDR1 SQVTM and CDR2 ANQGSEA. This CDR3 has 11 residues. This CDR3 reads CSALQAYEQYF. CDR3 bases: TGCAGCGCGCTCCAGGCCTACGAGCAGTACTTC.

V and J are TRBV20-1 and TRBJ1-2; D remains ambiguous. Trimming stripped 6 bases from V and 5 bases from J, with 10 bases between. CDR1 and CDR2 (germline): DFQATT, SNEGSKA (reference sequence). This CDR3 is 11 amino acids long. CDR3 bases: TGCAGTGCGGGAGGTGGTTATGGCTACACCTTC. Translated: CSAGGGYGYTF.

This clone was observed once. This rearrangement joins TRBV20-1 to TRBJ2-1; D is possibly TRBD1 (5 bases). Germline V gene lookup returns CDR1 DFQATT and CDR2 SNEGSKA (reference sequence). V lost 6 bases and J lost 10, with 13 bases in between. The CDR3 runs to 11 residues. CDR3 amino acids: CSAHTQGEQFF. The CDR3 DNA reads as TGCAGTGCCCACACCCAGGGAGAGCAGTTCTTC.

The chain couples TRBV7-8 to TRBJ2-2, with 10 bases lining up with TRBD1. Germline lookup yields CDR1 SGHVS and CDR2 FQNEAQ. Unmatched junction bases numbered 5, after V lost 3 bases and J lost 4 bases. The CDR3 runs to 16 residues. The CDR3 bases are TGTGCCAGCAGCTTTGCGGGACAGGGGACCACCGGGGAGCTGTTTTTT. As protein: CASSFAGQGTTGELFF.

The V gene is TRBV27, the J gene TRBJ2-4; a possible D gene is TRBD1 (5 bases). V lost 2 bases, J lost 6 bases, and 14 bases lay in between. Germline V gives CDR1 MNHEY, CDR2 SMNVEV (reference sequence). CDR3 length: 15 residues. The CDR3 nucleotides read TGTGCCAGCAGTTTAAGGCAGGGTTACGGAAACATTCAGTACTTC. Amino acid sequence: CASSLRQGYGNIQYF.

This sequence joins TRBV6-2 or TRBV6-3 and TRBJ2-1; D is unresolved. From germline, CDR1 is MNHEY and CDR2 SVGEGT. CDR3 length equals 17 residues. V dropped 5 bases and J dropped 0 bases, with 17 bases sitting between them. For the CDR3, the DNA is TGTGCCAGCAGTATATCCTCGTCTTTAAACTCCTACAATGAGCAGTTCTTC. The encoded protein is CASSISSSLNSYNEQFF.

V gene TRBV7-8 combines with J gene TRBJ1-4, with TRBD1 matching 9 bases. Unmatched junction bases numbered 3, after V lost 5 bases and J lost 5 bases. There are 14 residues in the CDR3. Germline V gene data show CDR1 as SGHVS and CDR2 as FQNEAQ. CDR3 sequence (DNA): TGTGCCAGCAGCGCAGGACAGGGGAATGAAAAACTGTTTTTT. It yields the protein CASSAGQGNEKLFF. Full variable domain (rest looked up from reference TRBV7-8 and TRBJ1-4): GAGVSQSPRYKVAKRGQDVALRCDPISGHVSLFWYQQALGQGPEFLTYFQNEAQLDKSGLPSDRFFAERPEGSVSTLKIQRTQQEDSAVYLCASSAGQGNEKLFFGSGTQLSVL.

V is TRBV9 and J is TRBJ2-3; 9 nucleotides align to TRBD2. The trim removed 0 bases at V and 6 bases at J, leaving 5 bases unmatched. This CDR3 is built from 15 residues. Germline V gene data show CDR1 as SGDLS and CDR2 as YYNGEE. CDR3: CASSVVAGAEDTQYF. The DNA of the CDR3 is TGTGCCAGCAGCGTAGTAGCGGGAGCAGAGGATACGCAGTATTTT.